This TCR beta chain originates from a study of T cell changes during pregnancy in multiple sclerosis. Germline CDR1 is SGHTA and CDR2 is FQGTGA. V was clipped by 5 bases and J by 2 bases, with 9 bases between them. This CDR3 contains 13 residues. The assay was immunoSEQ multiplex PCR, and TCRdb's table has in-frame clones only and misses some. Of 35,000 to 50,000 clones in the sample, 90% to 95% were seen once. The V gene is TRBV7-3, the J gene TRBJ1-1, with D perhaps matching TRBD1 (5 bases). This clonotype was sampled from a female donor in good health, enrolled as a control in a pregnancy study. This specimen was CD4+ T cells from peripheral blood mononuclear cells, taken in the third trimester of pregnancy. For the CDR3, the DNA is TGTGCCAGCAGCGCGACAGCTAACACTGAAGCTTTCTTT. Amino acids: CASSATANTEAFF.